These 23 T cell receptor beta chains were all obtained from the same sample, sequenced in a study of cytomegalovirus exposure and HLA in healthy donors. The study ran its PCR with 60 Vbeta and 13 Jbeta primers. Produced via immunoSEQ multiplex PCR; TCRdb's table is partial and in-frame only. The sample has roughly 140,000 clones; roughly 80% are singletons. The specimen was PBMCs. Every receptor here comes from a woman in her forties or fifties in good health and CMV-seropositive.

To note about this clone: An end of the junction does not agree with germline; a read error may underlie this. The CDR3 here is CSSSHEQGSSVANVLTF. The CDR3 DNA is TGTTCCAGCAGCCACGAACAGGGAAGCTCTGTGGCCAACGTCCTGACTTTC. The J gene is TRBJ2-6, the V gene TRBV7-9; TRBD1 might be the D (6 bases). Germline CDR1 is SEHNR and CDR2 is FQNEAQ (reference sequence). The CDR3 is 17 amino acids.

This rearrangement joins TRBV29-1 to TRBJ2-2; the D is unclear. The CDR3 has 13 residues. V was cut by 6 bases and J by 1 base, with 9 bases left in between. Germline loops: CDR1 SQVTM, CDR2 ANQGSEA. The CDR3 DNA is TGCAGCGTCACCGACAAGAACACCGGGGAGCTGTTTTTT. This encodes CSVTDKNTGELFF.

The chain is built from TRBV5-1 and TRBJ1-2; 7 bases agree with TRBD1. CDR1 and CDR2 from the germline V gene are SGHRS and YFSETQ. V dropped 3 bases and J dropped 6; count of bases not matched to a gene: 5. The CDR3 is 13 amino acids. The CDR3 loop is CASSWTGRHGYTF. DNA for the CDR3: TGCGCCAGCAGCTGGACAGGCAGACATGGCTACACCTTC. Full variable domain (rest looked up from reference TRBV5-1 and TRBJ1-2): KAGVTQTPRYLIKTRGQQVTLSCSPISGHRSVSWYQQTPGQGLQFLFEYFSETQRNKGNFPGRFSGRQFSNSRSEMNVSTLELGDSALYLCASSWTGRHGYTFGSGTRLTVV.

The chain employs TRBV29-1 and TRBJ1-2; 7 bases agree with TRBD1. Trimming cost V 5 bases and J 2 bases; bases outside gene matches: 5. The CDR3 covers 13 residues. CDR1 and CDR2 (germline): SQVTM, ANQGSEA. The CDR3 sequence: CSVKPGQNYGYTF. As DNA, the CDR3 is TGCAGCGTTAAACCGGGACAGAACTATGGCTACACCTTC.

This clone was seen only once. The DNA of the CDR3 is TGTGCCAGCAGCATTGGACTAGCGGGGGCAGAGACCCAGTACTTC. It specifies CASSIGLAGAETQYF. The J gene is TRBJ2-5, the V gene TRBV5-4; 13 bases are shared with TRBD2. V was pared by 4 bases and J by 4 bases, with 4 bases of the junction left unmatched. CDR1 is SGHNT, CDR2 YYREEE, per germline (reference sequence). CDR3 size: 15 residues. Combining the CDR3 with reference TRBV5-4 and TRBJ2-5 gives the whole variable domain ETGVTQSPTHLIKTRGQQVTLRCSSQSGHNTVSWYQQALGQGPQFIFQYYREEENGRGNFPPRFSGLQFPNYSSELNVNALELDDSALYLCASSIGLAGAETQYFGPGTRLLVL.

The table lists this clone with a count of one. The chain is built from TRBV5-1 and TRBJ2-4; 9 bases are a match to TRBD1. This CDR3 has 16 amino acids. The V and J ends lost 4 bases and 0 bases, in that order; junction bases with no gene match: 5. Germline V gives CDR1 SGHRS, CDR2 YFSETQ. CDR3 amino acids: CASSGDRGIAKNIQYF. CDR3 sequence (DNA): TGCGCCAGCAGCGGAGACAGGGGGATAGCCAAAAACATTCAGTACTTC.

The chain joins TRBV7-9 to TRBJ2-7, with D unresolved. Germline CDR1 is SEHNR and CDR2 is FQNEAQ (reference sequence). The V gene lost 4 bases and the J gene lost 6 bases, with 7 bases spanning the gap. The CDR3 consists of 11 residues. CDR3 loop: CASSSGREQYF. For the CDR3, the DNA is TGTGCCAGCAGCTCCGGTCGCGAGCAGTACTTC.

This chain uses TRBV5-8 with TRBJ1-1; D unclear. The CDR3 has 13 residues. V dropped 2 bases and J dropped 6 bases, with 11 bases sitting between them. Germline CDR1 reads SGHTS; CDR2 reads YDEGEE. CDR3: CASSFWARAEAFF. The CDR3, as DNA: TGTGCCAGCAGCTTCTGGGCGCGGGCTGAAGCTTTCTTT.

The V gene is TRBV7-2, the J gene TRBJ1-3; D unclear. Trimming took 4 bases from V and 2 from J, leaving 12 bases between them. CDR3 length equals 15 residues. Per the germline V gene, CDR1 is SGHTA and CDR2 is FQGNSA. In DNA form, the CDR3 reads TGTGCCAGCAGCTCTCGGTCGGGGACTGGAAACACCATATATTTT. It is translated as CASSSRSGTGNTIYF.

J is TRBJ1-1 and V is TRBV9; D possibly corresponds to TRBD1 (5 bases). V was clipped by 0 bases and J by 0 bases, with 9 bases between them. CDR1 and CDR2 from the germline V gene are SGDLS and YYNGEE. This CDR3 has 15 amino acids. CDR3 sequence reads: CASSVAPGLNTEAFF. CDR3 in DNA: TGTGCCAGCAGCGTAGCCCCAGGGTTGAACACTGAAGCTTTCTTT.

The V call is TRBV6-5, the J call TRBJ2-1; 9 bases match TRBD1. The trim removed 2 bases at V and 7 bases at J, leaving 9 bases unmatched. Per the germline V gene, CDR1 is MNHEY and CDR2 is SVGAGI. CDR3 length equals 16 residues. CDR3 sequence reads: CASSYDWDRAINEQFF. CDR3 in DNA: TGTGCCAGCAGTTACGACTGGGACAGGGCTATTAATGAGCAGTTCTTC.

This chain links TRBV14 with TRBJ2-5, with 7 bases that match TRBD2. With the DNA end fitting TRBJ2-7 better, the J assignment may be wrong. Germline lookup yields CDR1 SGHDN and CDR2 FVKESK. This CDR3 has 13 residues. CDR3: CASSHGLGYEQYF. The CDR3 DNA reads as TGTGCCAGCAGCCATGGACTAGGCTACGAGCAGTACTTC.

The chain is built from TRBV28 and TRBJ2-7; the match to TRBD2 covers 8 bases. Trimming at V came to 10 bases and at J to 6 bases, leaving 5 bases not matched to a gene. CDR3 length: 11 amino acids. Germline V CDR1 and CDR2: MDHEN, SYDVKM. The CDR3 loop reads CATRGGPEQYF. CDR3 nucleotide sequence: TGTGCCACCCGGGGGGGGCCCGAGCAGTACTTC.

This clone was seen a single time. J is TRBJ2-6 and V is TRBV6-1; TRBD1 agrees at 7 bases. The germline CDR1 and CDR2 sequences are MNHNS and SASEGT. Trimming at V came to 2 bases and at J to 2 bases, leaving 9 bases not matched to a gene. This CDR3 has 18 residues. For the CDR3, the DNA is TGTGCCAGCAGTGAACCAGGAAGGGGGCGCGCTGGGGCCAACGTCCTGACTTTC. This encodes CASSEPGRGRAGANVLTF.

The CDR3 reads CASSLEGQGNSEQFF. CDR3 DNA sequence: TGTGCCAGCAGCTTAGAGGGACAGGGGAATAGTGAGCAGTTCTTC. The chain uses TRBV11-2 and TRBJ2-1; 10 bases are a match to TRBD1. The germline V gene has CDR1 SGHAT and CDR2 FQNNGV. This CDR3 has 15 amino acids. J gave up 9 bases and V 0 bases, and 5 bases lay outside the gene matches.

This chain joins TRBV6-1 and TRBJ2-6; possible D gene TRBD1, 5 bases. Germline V CDR1 and CDR2: MNHNS, SASEGT. V was shortened by 8 bases and J by 4 bases, with 12 bases between the two germline ends. This CDR3 region has 14 residues. CDR3 sequence reads: CASGRGSGANVLTF. CDR3 nucleotides: TGTGCCAGCGGTAGGGGATCCGGGGCCAACGTCCTGACTTTC.

The chain links TRBV2 to TRBJ1-2; D not resolved. Germline V gene lookup returns CDR1 SNHLY and CDR2 FYNNEI. The V end lost 6 bases, the J end lost 1 base, and 21 bases lay between the germline ends. CDR3 length: 17 amino acids. CDR3 DNA sequence: TGTGCCAGCAGAAAGGGAGGGCTCCTAGGATATAACTATGGCTACACCTTC. Translated, it gives CASRKGGLLGYNYGYTF.

The chain joins TRBV7-6 to TRBJ2-7; D is perhaps TRBD1 (6 bases). This CDR3 is 14 amino acids long. V lost 1 base, J lost 7 bases, and 14 bases lay in between. The germline V gene encodes CDR1 SGHVS and CDR2 FNYEAQ. In DNA form, the CDR3 reads TGTGCCAGCAGCTTAGAGGCAGGGGATGTGGAGCAGTACTTC. Amino acid sequence: CASSLEAGDVEQYF.

This chain uses TRBV6-1 with TRBJ1-2; TRBD1 matches 8 bases. Germline CDR1 reads MNHNS; CDR2 reads SASEGT. This CDR3 is 12 amino acids long. With 8 bases clipped from V and 6 bases from J, the junction kept 5 bases outside the gene matches. The CDR3 region has the DNA TGTGCCAGCTCAGGGGGCCCTAATGGCTACACCTTC. Its translation is CASSGGPNGYTF.

In regard to this clone: The junction shows a germline mismatch at one end, possibly a read error. The rearrangement joins TRBV7-9 to TRBJ1-5; no definite D call. This CDR3 region has 12 residues. The germline V gene encodes CDR1 SEHNR and CDR2 FQNEAQ (reference sequence). This chain's CDR3 is CSSSSQNQPQHF. The CDR3 coding sequence is TGTTCCAGCAGCTCCCAGAATCAGCCCCAGCATTTT.

The chain recombines TRBV21-1 with TRBJ1-5; the table assigns TRBD1, which was not confirmed against the DNA. TRBV21-1 is designated a pseudogene. There are 15 residues in the CDR3. CDR3 nucleotides: TGTGCCAGCAGCAACCCCGACAGGGCTCCTCAGCCCCAGCATTTT. Translating it yields CASSNPDRAPQPQHF.

The chain has TRBV19 and TRBJ1-6; D uncertain. V gave up 4 bases and J gave up 0 bases, with 13 bases separating them. CDR3 length: 17 residues. Per germline, CDR1 LNHDA and CDR2 SQIVND (reference sequence). The CDR3 spells CASSREGGSSYNSPLHF. The DNA for the CDR3 is TGTGCCAGTAGTAGAGAGGGAGGGAGCTCCTATAATTCACCCCTCCACTTT.

The rearrangement joins TRBV7-2 to TRBJ2-3, with TRBD1 matching 7 bases. Germline CDR1 is SGHTA and CDR2 is FQGNSA. Trimming at V came to 5 bases and at J to 5 bases, leaving 7 bases not matched to a gene. The CDR3 is made up of 14 amino acids. The CDR3 nucleotides are TGTGCCAGCAGCCCCCGACAGGGACAAGATACGCAGTATTTT. Residues: CASSPRQGQDTQYF.